The 19 T cell receptor beta chains presented below share a single source sample, sequenced in a study of cytomegalovirus exposure and HLA in healthy donors. PCR used 60 Vbeta primers and 13 Jbeta primers. Repertoires were generated with immunoSEQ multiplex PCR, while TCRdb's copy carries only in-frame clones and drops some. The sample records roughly 160,000 clones, roughly 80% being singletons. Specimen: PBMCs. These receptors originate from a male donor in good health and CMV-seronegative.

This chain links TRBV6-1 with TRBJ2-3; TRBD2 agrees at 11 bases. Germline V gene sequence: CDR1 MNHNS, CDR2 SASEGT. V gave up 7 bases and J gave up 6 bases; unmatched junction bases: 6. The CDR3 covers 14 residues. CDR3 residues: CASISGGASDTQYF. The CDR3 DNA sequence: TGTGCCAGCATTAGCGGGGGGGCCTCGGATACGCAGTATTTT.

The rearrangement links TRBV5-1 to TRBJ2-7, with TRBD1 matching 11 bases. This CDR3 has 14 amino acids. Germline V gene lookup returns CDR1 SGHRS and CDR2 YFSETQ. After removal of 2 bases from V and 5 bases from J, the junction contained 3 bases not matched to a gene. Here the CDR3 DNA reads TGCGCCAGCAGCTTAGGACAGGGGGCTGACGAGCAGTACTTC. This encodes CASSLGQGADEQYF.

The J gene is TRBJ2-5, the V gene TRBV29-1; 7 bases align to TRBD2. V lost 6 bases to trimming and J lost 1 base; unmatched junction nucleotides: 2. The CDR3 is 12 residues long. The germline V gene encodes CDR1 SQVTM and CDR2 ANQGSEA. This CDR3 reads CSVGGSQETQYF. As DNA, the CDR3 is TGCAGCGTCGGCGGGAGCCAAGAGACCCAGTACTTC.

A single count supports this clone. The V gene is TRBV6-6, the J gene TRBJ1-4; the match to TRBD1 covers 7 bases. Germline-derived CDR1 and CDR2 are MNHNY and SVGAGI (reference sequence). The CDR3 spans 16 residues. J was trimmed by 0 bases and V by 8 bases; bases with no gene match: 9. In DNA, the CDR3 is TGTGCCAGCCGGAGACTTGGGACAGCAACTAATGAAAAACTGTTTTTT. Protein: CASRRLGTATNEKLFF.

This rearrangement joins TRBV19 to TRBJ1-6, with 10 bases that match TRBD1. This CDR3 has 15 residues. Trimming at V came to 5 bases and at J to 10 bases, leaving 8 bases not matched to a gene. Looked up from germline, CDR1 is LNHDA and CDR2 is SQIVND (reference sequence). The CDR3 nucleotides are TGTGCCAGTAGTGGACAGGGGGGTTTGAGATCACCCCTCCACTTT. Its protein product is CASSGQGGLRSPLHF.

This chain joins TRBV15 and TRBJ1-4; a possible D gene is TRBD1 (5 bases). The CDR3 consists of 15 residues. V lost 2 bases and J lost 3, with 10 bases in between. Per the germline V gene, CDR1 is LNHNV and CDR2 is YYDKDF (reference sequence). CDR3 residues: CATSRRGQANEKLFF. The CDR3 nucleotides read TGTGCCACCAGCAGACGAGGACAAGCTAATGAAAAACTGTTTTTT.

V is TRBV6-5 and J is TRBJ2-4, with D tentatively TRBD2 (5 bases). This CDR3 has 12 amino acids. Germline V lookup: CDR1 MNHEY, CDR2 SVGAGI. V gave up 9 bases and J gave up 6 bases, with 12 bases separating them. In DNA form, the CDR3 reads TGTGCCAGTTCGAGGGTAGGAAACATTCAGTACTTC. Amino acid sequence: CASSRVGNIQYF.

This clone was observed a few times. The chain employs TRBV28 and TRBJ1-5; no definite D call. This CDR3 is 13 amino acids long. Deletions cut 3 bases from V and 7 bases from J, with 10 bases between. CDR1 is MDHEN and CDR2 is SYDVKM in the germline V gene. This CDR3 reads CASSFGVAQPQHF. The CDR3 DNA is TGTGCCAGCAGTTTCGGGGTCGCACAGCCCCAGCATTTT.

V and J are TRBV19 and TRBJ1-2, with unresolved D. Trimming cost V 3 bases and J 10 bases, with 12 bases left between them. CDR1 is LNHDA, CDR2 SQIVND, per germline (reference sequence). The CDR3 runs 12 residues. The CDR3 loop is CASSILPGFYTF. CDR3 sequence (DNA): TGTGCCAGTAGTATTCTTCCGGGATTCTACACCTTC.

The chain has TRBV5-1 and TRBJ2-2, with a tentative D call TRBD2 (5 bases). The germline CDR1 and CDR2 sequences are SGHRS and YFSETQ. V gave up 1 base and J gave up 1 base, with 11 bases separating them. There are 16 residues in the CDR3. Here the CDR3 DNA reads TGCGCCAGCAGCTTGAAGGGAGTAAGGAACACCGGGGAGCTGTTTTTT. Protein: CASSLKGVRNTGELFF.

This sequence joins TRBV19 and TRBJ2-4; 7 bases agree with TRBD2. Germline lookup yields CDR1 LNHDA and CDR2 SQIVND (reference sequence). V dropped 2 bases and J dropped 7; count of bases not matched to a gene: 14. This CDR3 spans 17 amino acids. The CDR3 is CASSIQPEGGLVNIQYF. The CDR3, as DNA: TGTGCCAGTAGTATACAACCCGAGGGAGGGCTCGTCAACATTCAGTACTTC.

This clone was recorded only once. The chain combines TRBV7-9 with TRBJ2-7, with 7 bases that match TRBD2. Germline V gives CDR1 SEHNR, CDR2 FQNEAQ (reference sequence). The V gene end was trimmed by 5 bases and the J gene end by 6 bases; junction bases not matched to a gene: 19. CDR3 size: 17 residues. The CDR3 sequence is CASSVRRGKTPSGEQYF. The CDR3 DNA reads TGTGCCAGCAGCGTCCGGCGGGGGAAAACACCCTCAGGCGAGCAGTACTTC.

This clone was seen once. V gene TRBV19 combines with J gene TRBJ2-7, with a possible D match to TRBD2 (6 bases). The V and J ends lost 3 bases and 0 bases respectively, with 12 bases between them. The CDR3 is 15 amino acids. Germline CDR1 is LNHDA and CDR2 is SQIVND (reference sequence). The CDR3 is CASSMGRQGSYEQYF. The CDR3 coding sequence is TGTGCCAGTAGTATGGGGAGGCAGGGCTCCTACGAGCAGTACTTC.

The chain employs TRBV5-1 and TRBJ2-7; D is perhaps TRBD2 (6 bases). Per the germline V gene, CDR1 is SGHRS and CDR2 is YFSETQ. Trimming stripped 4 bases from V and 2 bases from J, with 16 bases between. The CDR3 is 15 amino acids. CDR3 in DNA: TGCGCCAGCAGCCCGGTTGGGGGGACCACCTACGAGCAGTACTTC. Translated: CASSPVGGTTYEQYF. The full variable domain, with the rest looked up from reference TRBV5-1 and TRBJ2-7, is KAGVTQTPRYLIKTRGQQVTLSCSPISGHRSVSWYQQTPGQGLQFLFEYFSETQRNKGNFPGRFSGRQFSNSRSEMNVSTLELGDSALYLCASSPVGGTTYEQYFGPGTRLTVT.

The chain combines TRBV7-2 with TRBJ2-7, with D tentatively TRBD1 (5 bases). CDR3 length: 13 amino acids. V lost 3 bases to trimming and J lost 4 bases, with 10 bases between them. Germline-derived CDR1 and CDR2 are SGHTA and FQGNSA. The CDR3, as DNA: TGTGCCAGCAGCTTGAACAGGAGATACGAGCAGTACTTC. It codes for CASSLNRRYEQYF.

V usage is TRBV5-1 and J usage is TRBJ2-7; 9 positions match TRBD1. The junction had 10 bases not matched to a gene; V was cut back by 2 bases and J by 4 bases. Germline V gene data show CDR1 as SGHRS and CDR2 as YFSETQ. CDR3 length: 16 amino acids. The CDR3 DNA reads TGCGCCAGCAGCTTACAGGGGGCGCAGCCCTATTACGAGCAGTACTTC. Its protein is CASSLQGAQPYYEQYF.

The chain recombines TRBV19 with TRBJ2-2; 8 bases agree with TRBD2. The ends lost 6 bases at V and 4 bases at J; junction bases unmatched: 10. Germline CDR1 reads LNHDA; CDR2 reads SQIVND (reference sequence). The CDR3 extends over 16 amino acids. The CDR3 region has the DNA TGTGCCAGTAGCCGAGGGGCGGGGGGCTTCACCGGGGAGCTGTTTTTT. It specifies CASSRGAGGFTGELFF.

The V and J genes are TRBV4-3 and TRBJ2-2; possible D gene TRBD2, 8 bases. Trimming removed 3 bases at V and 3 bases at J, with 14 bases between. The CDR3 has 16 amino acids. Germline V CDR1 and CDR2: LGHNA, YSLEER. CDR3 sequence: CASSQAGGQYTGELFF. The CDR3 DNA sequence: TGCGCCAGCAGCCAGGCGGGGGGACAGTACACCGGGGAGCTGTTTTTT.

The chain employs TRBV10-3 and TRBJ2-5; D gene uncertain. V was cut by 7 bases and J by 5 bases, with 8 bases left in between. Germline values: CDR1 ENHRY, CDR2 SYGVKD. The CDR3 covers 11 residues. The CDR3 loop is CAITDGETQYF. The CDR3 DNA reads TGTGCCATCACTGACGGGGAGACCCAGTACTTC.